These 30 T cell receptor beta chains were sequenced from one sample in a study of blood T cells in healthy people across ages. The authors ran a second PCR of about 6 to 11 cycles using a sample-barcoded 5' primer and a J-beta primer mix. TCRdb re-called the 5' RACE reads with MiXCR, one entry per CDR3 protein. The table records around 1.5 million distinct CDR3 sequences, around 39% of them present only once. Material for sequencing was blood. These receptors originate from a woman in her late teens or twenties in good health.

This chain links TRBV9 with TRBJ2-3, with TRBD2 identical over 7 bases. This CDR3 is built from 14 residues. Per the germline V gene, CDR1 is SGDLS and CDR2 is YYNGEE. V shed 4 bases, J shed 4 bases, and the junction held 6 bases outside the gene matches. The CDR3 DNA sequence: TGTGCCAGCAGCCAGGGACTATGGGCAGATACGCAGTATTTT. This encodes CASSQGLWADTQYF.

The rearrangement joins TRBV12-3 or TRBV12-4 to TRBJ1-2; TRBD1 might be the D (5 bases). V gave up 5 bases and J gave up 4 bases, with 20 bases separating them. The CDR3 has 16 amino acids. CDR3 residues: CASSLSPGPRPYGYTF. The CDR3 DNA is TGTGCCAGCAGTCTTTCACCGGGACCACGGCCCTATGGCTACACCTTC.

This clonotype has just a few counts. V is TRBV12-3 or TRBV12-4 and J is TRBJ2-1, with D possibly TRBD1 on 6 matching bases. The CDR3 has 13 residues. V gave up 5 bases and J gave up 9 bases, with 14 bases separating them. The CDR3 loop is CASSPQQGGEQFF. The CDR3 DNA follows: TGTGCCAGCAGTCCCCAACAGGGTGGTGAGCAGTTCTTC.

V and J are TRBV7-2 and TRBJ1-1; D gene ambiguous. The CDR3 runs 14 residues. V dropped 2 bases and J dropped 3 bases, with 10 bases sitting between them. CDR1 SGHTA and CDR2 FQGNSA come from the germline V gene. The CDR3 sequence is CASSLKVMYTEAFF. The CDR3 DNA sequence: TGTGCCAGCAGCTTAAAGGTGATGTACACTGAAGCTTTCTTT.

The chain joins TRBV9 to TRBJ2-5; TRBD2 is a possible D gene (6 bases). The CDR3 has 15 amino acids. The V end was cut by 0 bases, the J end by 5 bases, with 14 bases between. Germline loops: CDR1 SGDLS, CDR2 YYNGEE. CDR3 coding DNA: TGTGCCAGCAGCGTAGGTTTGGGGAGGTACGAGACCCAGTACTTC. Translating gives CASSVGLGRYETQYF. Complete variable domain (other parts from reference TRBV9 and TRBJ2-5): DSGVTQTPKHLITATGQRVTLRCSPRSGDLSVYWYQQSLDQGLQFLIQYYNGEERAKGNILERFSAQQFPDLHSELNLSSLELGDSALYFCASSVGLGRYETQYFGPGTRLLVL.

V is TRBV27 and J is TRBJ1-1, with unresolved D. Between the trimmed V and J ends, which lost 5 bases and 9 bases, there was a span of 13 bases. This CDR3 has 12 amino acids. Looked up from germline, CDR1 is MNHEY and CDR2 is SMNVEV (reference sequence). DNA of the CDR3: TGTGCCAGCAGTCCCGAGGTGGGTCAAGCTTTCTTT. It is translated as CASSPEVGQAFF.

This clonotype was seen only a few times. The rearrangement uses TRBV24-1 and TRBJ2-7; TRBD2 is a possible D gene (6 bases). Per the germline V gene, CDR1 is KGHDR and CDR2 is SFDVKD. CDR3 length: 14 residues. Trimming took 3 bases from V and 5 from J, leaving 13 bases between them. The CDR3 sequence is CATSDPSGYDEQYF. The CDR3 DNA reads TGTGCCACCAGTGATCCGAGCGGGTACGACGAGCAGTACTTC.

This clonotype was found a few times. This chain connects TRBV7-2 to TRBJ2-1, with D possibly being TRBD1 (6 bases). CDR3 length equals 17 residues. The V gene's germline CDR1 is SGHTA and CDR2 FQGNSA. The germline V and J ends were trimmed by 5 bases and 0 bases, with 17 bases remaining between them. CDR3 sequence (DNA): TGTGCCAGCAGCCTCTTCGCCGGGACACCCTCCTACAATGAGCAGTTCTTC. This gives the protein CASSLFAGTPSYNEQFF.

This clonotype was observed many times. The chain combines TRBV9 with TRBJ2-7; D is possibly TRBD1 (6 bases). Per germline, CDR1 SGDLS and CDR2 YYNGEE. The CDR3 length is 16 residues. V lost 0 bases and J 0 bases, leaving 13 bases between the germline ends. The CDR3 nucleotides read TGTGCCAGCAGCGTAGGGGTGGGGACACACTCCTACGAGCAGTACTTC. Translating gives CASSVGVGTHSYEQYF.

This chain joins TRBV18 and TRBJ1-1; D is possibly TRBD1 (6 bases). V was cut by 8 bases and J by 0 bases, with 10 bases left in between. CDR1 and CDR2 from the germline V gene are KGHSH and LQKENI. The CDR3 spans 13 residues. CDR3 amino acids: CASAQGLNTEAFF. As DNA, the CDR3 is TGTGCCAGCGCACAGGGTTTGAACACTGAAGCTTTCTTT.

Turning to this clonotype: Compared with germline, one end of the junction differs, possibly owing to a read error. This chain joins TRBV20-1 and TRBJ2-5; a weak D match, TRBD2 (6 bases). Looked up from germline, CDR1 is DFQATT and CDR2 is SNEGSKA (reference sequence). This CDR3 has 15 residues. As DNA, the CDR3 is TGCAGTGCTCGAGAGGAGGGCCTTCAGGGAGAGACCCAGTACTTC. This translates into CSAREEGLQGETQYF.

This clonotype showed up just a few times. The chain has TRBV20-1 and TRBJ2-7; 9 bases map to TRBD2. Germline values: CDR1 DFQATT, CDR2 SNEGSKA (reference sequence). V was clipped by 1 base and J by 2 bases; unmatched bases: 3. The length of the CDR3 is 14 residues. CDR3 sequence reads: CSARATSGTYEQYF. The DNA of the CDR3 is TGCAGTGCTAGAGCGACTAGCGGTACCTACGAGCAGTACTTC.

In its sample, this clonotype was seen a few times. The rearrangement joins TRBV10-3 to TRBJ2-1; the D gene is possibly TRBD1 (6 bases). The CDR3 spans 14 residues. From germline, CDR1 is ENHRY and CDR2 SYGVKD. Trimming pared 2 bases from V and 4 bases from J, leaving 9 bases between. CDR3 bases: TGTGCCATCAGTGAGCAGGGGAAATACAATGAGCAGTTCTTC. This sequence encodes CAISEQGKYNEQFF.

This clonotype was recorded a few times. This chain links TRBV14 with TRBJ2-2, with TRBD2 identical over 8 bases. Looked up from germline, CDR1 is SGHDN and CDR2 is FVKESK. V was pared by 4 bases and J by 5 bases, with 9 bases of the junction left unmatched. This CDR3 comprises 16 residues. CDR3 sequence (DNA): TGTGCCAGCAGCCCGTGGACTAGCTTGAGAACCGGGGAGCTGTTTTTT. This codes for CASSPWTSLRTGELFF.

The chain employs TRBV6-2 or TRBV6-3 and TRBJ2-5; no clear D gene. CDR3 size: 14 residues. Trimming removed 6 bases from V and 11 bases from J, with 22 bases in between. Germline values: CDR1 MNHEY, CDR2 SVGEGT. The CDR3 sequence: CASRPRDIPGEQYF. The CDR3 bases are TGTGCCAGCAGGCCTAGGGATATTCCTGGTGAGCAGTACTTC.

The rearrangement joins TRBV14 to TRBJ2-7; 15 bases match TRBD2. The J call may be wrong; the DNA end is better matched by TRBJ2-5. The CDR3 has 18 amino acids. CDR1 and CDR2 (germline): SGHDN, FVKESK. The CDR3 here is CASSRPGLAGGLKETQYF. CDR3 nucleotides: TGTGCCAGCAGCCGCCCGGGACTAGCGGGGGGACTCAAAGAGACCCAGTACTTC.

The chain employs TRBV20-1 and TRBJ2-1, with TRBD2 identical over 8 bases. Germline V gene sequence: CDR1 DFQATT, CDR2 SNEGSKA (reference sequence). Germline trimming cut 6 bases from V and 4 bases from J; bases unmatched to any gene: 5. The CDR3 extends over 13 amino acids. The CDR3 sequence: CSAAASGYNEQFF. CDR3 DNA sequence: TGCAGTGCAGCGGCTAGCGGGTACAATGAGCAGTTCTTC.

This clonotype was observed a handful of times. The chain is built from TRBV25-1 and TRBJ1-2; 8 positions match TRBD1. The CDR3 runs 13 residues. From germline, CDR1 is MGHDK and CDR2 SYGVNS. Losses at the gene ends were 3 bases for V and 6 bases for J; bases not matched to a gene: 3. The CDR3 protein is CASSENRGNGYTF. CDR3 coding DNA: TGTGCCAGCAGTGAGAACAGGGGGAATGGCTACACCTTC.

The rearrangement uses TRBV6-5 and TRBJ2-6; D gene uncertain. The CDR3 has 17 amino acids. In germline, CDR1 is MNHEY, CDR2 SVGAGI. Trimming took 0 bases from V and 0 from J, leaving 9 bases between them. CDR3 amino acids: CASSYSARRSGANVLTF. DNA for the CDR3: TGTGCCAGCAGTTACTCGGCCCGTCGCTCTGGGGCCAACGTCCTGACTTTC.

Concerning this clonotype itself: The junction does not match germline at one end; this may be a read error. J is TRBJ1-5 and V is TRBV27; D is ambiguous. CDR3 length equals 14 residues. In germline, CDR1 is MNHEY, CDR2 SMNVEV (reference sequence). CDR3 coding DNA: TGTGCCAGCAGTTTTAGTGGGGAGATACAGCCCCGGCATTTT. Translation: CASSFSGEIQPRHF.

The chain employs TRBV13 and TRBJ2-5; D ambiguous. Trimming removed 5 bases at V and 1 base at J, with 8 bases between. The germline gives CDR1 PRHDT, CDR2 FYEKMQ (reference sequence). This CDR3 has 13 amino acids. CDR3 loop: CASSDTTQETQYF. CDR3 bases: TGTGCCAGCAGCGACACAACCCAAGAGACCCAGTACTTC.

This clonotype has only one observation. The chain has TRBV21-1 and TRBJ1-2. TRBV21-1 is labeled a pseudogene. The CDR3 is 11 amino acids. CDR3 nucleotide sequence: TGTGCCAGCAGCAAATCACAAGGCTACACCTTC. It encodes CASSKSQGYTF.

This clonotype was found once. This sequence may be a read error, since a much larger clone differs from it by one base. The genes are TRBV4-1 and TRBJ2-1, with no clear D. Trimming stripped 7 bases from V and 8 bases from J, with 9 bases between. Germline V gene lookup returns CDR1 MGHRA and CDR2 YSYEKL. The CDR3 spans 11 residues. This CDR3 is CASTQDDEQFF. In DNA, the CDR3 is TGCGCCAGCACCCAGGACGATGAGCAGTTCTTC.

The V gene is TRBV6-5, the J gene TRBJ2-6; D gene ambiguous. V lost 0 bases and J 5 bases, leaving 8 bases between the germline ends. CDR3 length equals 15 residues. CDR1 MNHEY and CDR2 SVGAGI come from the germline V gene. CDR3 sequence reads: CASSYSSLWANVLTF. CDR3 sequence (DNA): TGTGCCAGCAGTTACTCGAGCCTTTGGGCCAACGTCCTGACTTTC.

CDR3: CASSPGADASYNEQYF. As DNA, the CDR3 is TGTGCCAGCAGCCCTGGAGCTGACGCCTCCTACAATGAGCAGTACTTC. J is TRBJ2-4 and V is TRBV4-2; D is ambiguous. Looked up from germline, CDR1 is LGHNA and CDR2 is YNFKEQ. This CDR3 spans 16 amino acids. Trimming cost V 4 bases and J 13 bases, with 26 bases left between them.

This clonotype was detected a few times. CDR3 amino acids: CASSPSKGIEKLFF. CDR3 DNA sequence: TGTGCCAGCTCACCCAGTAAAGGGATTGAAAAACTGTTTTTT. The rearrangement joins TRBV18 to TRBJ1-4; unclear D gene. Germline V CDR1 and CDR2: KGHSH, LQKENI. This CDR3 is 14 amino acids long. V was cut by 3 bases and J by 7 bases, with 12 bases left in between.

Written as DNA, the CDR3 is TGTGCCAGCAGCGGACTAGACACTACAGATACGCAGTATTTT. Amino acid sequence: CASSGLDTTDTQYF. This chain uses TRBV9 with TRBJ2-3; TRBD2 might be the D (6 bases). Germline V gene lookup returns CDR1 SGDLS and CDR2 YYNGEE. Deletions cut 3 bases from V and 3 bases from J, with 11 bases between. The CDR3 runs to 14 residues.

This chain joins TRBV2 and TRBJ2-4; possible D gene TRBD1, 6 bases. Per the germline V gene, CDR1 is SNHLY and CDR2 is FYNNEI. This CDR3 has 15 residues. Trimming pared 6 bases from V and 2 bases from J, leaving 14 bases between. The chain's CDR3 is CASSPEQGSKNIQYF. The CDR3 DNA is TGTGCCAGCAGCCCGGAACAGGGTTCCAAAAACATTCAGTACTTC.

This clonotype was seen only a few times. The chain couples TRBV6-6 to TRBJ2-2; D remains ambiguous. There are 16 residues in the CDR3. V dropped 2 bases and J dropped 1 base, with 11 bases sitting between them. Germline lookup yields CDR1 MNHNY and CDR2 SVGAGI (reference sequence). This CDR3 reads CASSYDMGMNTGELFF. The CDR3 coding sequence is TGTGCCAGCAGTTACGACATGGGGATGAACACCGGGGAGCTGTTTTTT.

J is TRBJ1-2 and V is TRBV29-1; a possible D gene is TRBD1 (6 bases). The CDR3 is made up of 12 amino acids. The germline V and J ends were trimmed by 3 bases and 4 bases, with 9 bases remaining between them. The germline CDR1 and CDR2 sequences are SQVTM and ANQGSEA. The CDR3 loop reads CSVETGTYGYTF. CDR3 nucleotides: TGCAGCGTTGAGACAGGTACCTATGGCTACACCTTC.